Listed below are T cell receptor beta chains from one sample, sequenced in a study of blood T cells in healthy people across ages. TCRdb reanalysed the 5' RACE reads using MiXCR and keeps one entry per CDR3 protein. The data show 1.5 million to 2 million distinct CDR3 sequences, with about two fifths seen just once and around 23% held by the top ten. The material sequenced was blood. These receptors were collected from a human donor in good health. The CDR3 runs from the conserved cysteine through the conserved F or W. Each record gives: J gene, clone size, D gene, V gene, CDR3 protein, CDR3 DNA. The D gene is left open where the match is weak. The size entry is marked missing in some rows and otherwise reads once, few, many or a size class.

TRBJ1-6 few NA TRBV14 CASSPPGTARISPLHF TGTGCCAGCAGTCCCCCCGGGACGGCCCGAATTTCACCCCTCCACTTT
TRBJ2-3 few TRBD2 TRBV3-1 CASRKAGGHLLTDTQYF TGTGCCAGCAGGAAGGCGGGGGGGCATCTCCTCACAGATACGCAGTATTTT
TRBJ2-1 many TRBD2 TRBV6-2/TRBV6-3 CASTAGASYNEQFF TGTGCCAGCACAGCGGGGGCCTCCTACAATGAGCAGTTCTTC
TRBJ1-4 few NA TRBV27 CASSLRPGVNEKLFF TGTGCCAGCAGTTTACGGCCAGGCGTTAATGAAAAACTGTTTTTT
TRBJ2-1 NA NA TRBV27 CASSLLVGVAEMNNEQFF TGTGCCAGCAGTTTACTAGTTGGGGTAGCCGAAATGAACAATGAGCAGTTCTTC
TRBJ1-2 few NA TRBV29-1 CSVDWGLGGYTF TGCAGCGTTGATTGGGGTTTGGGAGGCTACACCTTC
TRBJ2-2 few TRBD1 TRBV9 CASRPPGTGVTGELFF TGTGCCAGCAGGCCCCCGGGGACAGGGGTCACCGGGGAGCTGTTTTTT
TRBJ2-3 NA TRBD2 TRBV5-5 CASSFTGLAVDTQYF TGTGCCAGCAGCTTTACGGGACTAGCGGTCGATACGCAGTATTTT
TRBJ1-4 NA NA TRBV27 CASSLDLGRKLFF TGTGCCAGCAGTTTGGATCTAGGACGAAAACTGTTTTTT
TRBJ2-7 NA NA TRBV10-3 CAISAIDRTTSYEQYF TGTGCCATCAGCGCAATAGACAGGACCACCTCCTACGAGCAGTACTTC
TRBJ1-1 NA NA TRBV7-3 CASSLWGPEAFF TGTGCCAGCAGCTTATGGGGGCCTGAAGCTTTCTTT
TRBJ1-2 NA NA TRBV6-2/TRBV6-3 CASSDMTDYYGYTF TGTGCCAGCAGTGACATGACAGACTACTATGGCTACACCTTC
TRBJ2-6 NA NA TRBV5-1 CASSLVGPISGANVLTF TGCGCCAGCAGCTTGGTCGGGCCGATCTCTGGGGCCAACGTCCTGACTTTC
TRBJ1-2 NA NA TRBV2 CASSEAPGGYTF TGTGCCAGCAGTGAAGCGCCCGGGGGCTACACCTTC
TRBJ2-5 few TRBD1 TRBV20-1 CSATGDREREETQYF TGCAGTGCTACGGGGGACAGGGAAAGAGAAGAGACCCAGTACTTC
TRBJ2-1 few NA TRBV6-2/TRBV6-3 CASSATPGSKQFF TGTGCCAGCAGTGCCACGCCGGGGTCGAAGCAGTTCTTC
TRBJ2-7 NA NA TRBV29-1 CSVDTGGTPYEQYF TGCAGCGTTGATACCGGAGGGACCCCCTACGAGCAGTACTTC
TRBJ2-7 NA NA TRBV12-3/TRBV12-4 CASSLSASQDRADYEQYF TGTGCCAGCAGTTTATCGGCTAGCCAAGACCGGGCAGACTACGAGCAGTACTTC
TRBJ2-1 NA NA TRBV10-3 CAIKRTPESEQFF TGTGCCATCAAACGGACTCCCGAATCTGAGCAGTTCTTC
TRBJ2-3 NA NA TRBV15 CATRKSTDTQYF TGTGCCACCAGAAAATCCACAGATACGCAGTATTTT
TRBJ1-1 NA NA TRBV10-2 CASAEGVGKTEAFF TGCGCCAGCGCTGAGGGGGTCGGGAAAACTGAAGCTTTCTTT
TRBJ1-1 NA NA TRBV6-8 CASIAFQGKENTEAFF TGTGCCAGTATAGCCTTCCAGGGTAAGGAGAACACTGAAGCTTTCTTT
TRBJ2-3 many TRBD2 TRBV9 CASSSRTSGGTDTQYF TGTGCCAGCAGCTCACGGACTAGCGGGGGCACAGATACGCAGTATTTT
TRBJ1-2 NA NA TRBV12-3/TRBV12-4 CASSLARVPNYGYTF TGTGCCAGCAGTTTAGCCAGGGTGCCTAACTATGGCTACACCTTC
TRBJ2-7 many NA TRBV6-6 CASGTRPYEQYF TGTGCCAGTGGGACACGTCCCTACGAGCAGTACTTC
TRBJ2-4 NA TRBD1 TRBV4-3 CASSQDSPGQLAKNIQYF TGCGCCAGCAGCCAAGACTCCCCGGGACAGCTAGCCAAAAACATTCAGTACTTC
TRBJ2-7 many NA TRBV6-2/TRBV6-3 CASSSRVSYEQYF TGTGCCAGCAGTTCCAGGGTGTCCTACGAGCAGTACTTC
TRBJ1-1 NA TRBD1 TRBV20-1 CSARDRVVHTEAFF TGCAGTGCTAGGGACAGGGTTGTGCACACTGAAGCTTTCTTT
TRBJ2-1 NA NA TRBV5-1 CASSLGPGRGDLDEQFF TGCGCCAGCAGCTTGGGCCCGGGCAGGGGAGATTTAGATGAGCAGTTCTTC
TRBJ1-4 NA NA TRBV2 CASSLQGTFNEKLFF TGTGCCAGCAGCTTGCAGGGGACCTTTAATGAAAAACTGTTTTTT
TRBJ2-2 NA TRBD2 TRBV11-2 CASSFLLGGAPGELFF TGTGCCAGCAGCTTTCTTCTCGGGGGGGCCCCCGGGGAGCTGTTTTTT
TRBJ2-6 NA TRBD1 TRBV6-2/TRBV6-3 CASRTINRGLTSGANVLTF TGTGCCAGCAGGACGATAAACAGGGGTCTTACCTCTGGGGCCAACGTCCTGACTTTC
TRBJ2-1 NA TRBD2 TRBV5-1 CASSLGTSSLYEQFF TGCGCCAGCAGCTTGGGGACTAGTTCTTTGTATGAGCAGTTCTTC
TRBJ2-4 few TRBD2 TRBV7-9 CASSFPSGSGNIAKNIQYF TGTGCCAGCAGCTTTCCTAGCGGCAGTGGGAACATAGCCAAAAACATTCAGTACTTC
TRBJ2-2 NA TRBD1 TRBV9 CASSDRQGPGELFF TGTGCCAGCAGCGACCGACAGGGGCCCGGGGAGCTGTTTTTT
TRBJ1-2 few NA TRBV5-5 CASSPGDWFYTF TGTGCCAGCAGCCCTGGGGACTGGTTCTACACCTTC
TRBJ1-2 NA TRBD1 TRBV7-2 CASSLVGTGDMSYTF TGTGCCAGCAGCTTAGTAGGGACAGGGGACATGAGCTACACCTTC
TRBJ2-5 few NA TRBV24-1 CATSDPTDYLETQYF TGTGCCACCAGTGACCCAACGGACTATCTGGAGACCCAGTACTTC
TRBJ2-3 NA NA TRBV11-2 CASSFQWDTQYF TGTGCCAGCAGCTTCCAGTGGGATACGCAGTATTTT
TRBJ2-5 NA TRBD1 TRBV4-1 CASSQAGGQKTQYF TGCGCCAGCAGCCAGGCAGGGGGCCAGAAGACCCAGTACTTC
TRBJ1-2 NA NA TRBV27 CASSSTTGLPFYGYTF TGTGCCAGCAGTTCCACTACAGGGTTGCCCTTCTATGGCTACACCTTC
TRBJ2-7 NA NA TRBV5-1 CASSLGKNNEQYF TGCGCCAGCAGCTTGGGGAAGAACAACGAGCAGTACTTC
TRBJ1-2 NA NA TRBV7-2 CASSLQGRTYGYTF TGTGCCAGCAGCTTGCAGGGGAGAACCTATGGCTACACCTTC
TRBJ2-1 NA TRBD1 TRBV12-3/TRBV12-4 CASSTAPQGVDEQFF TGTGCCAGCAGTACCGCACCACAGGGGGTTGATGAGCAGTTCTTC
TRBJ1-5 NA NA TRBV10-3 CAIWNGNQPQHF TGTGCCATATGGAACGGCAATCAGCCCCAGCATTTT
TRBJ1-2 NA NA TRBV6-5 CASSYSSGASYTF TGTGCCAGCAGTTACTCGAGTGGGGCTAGCTACACCTTC